The text below deals with one TCR beta chain. The clone's antigen remains unknown. Within one base of it there is no much larger clone, and no base qualities were kept. In the prospective study, participants were about 18 to 90 years old, resided in about two dozen geographic areas of the United States, and were enrolled through a virtual design. To assign participants to cohorts, the prospective study relied on clinical history that participants themselves reported in a screening survey and a study questionnaire. For ImmuneRACE Cohort 3, a participant was defined as recovered based on two consecutive negative NP/OP PCR tests, clearance by a healthcare professional, or resolution of symptoms. In the prospective study, mobile phlebotomists collected whole blood, serum and a nasopharyngeal or oropharyngeal swab from each participant. Over a roughly 2-month period, participants in the prospective study had the option of providing additional blood draws and questionnaires. Before DNA extraction, blood samples from the prospective study were shipped at room temperature or frozen.

The immunoSEQ Assay, a bias-controlled multiplex PCR, was used to amplify TCRbeta CDR3 regions from genomic DNA. The study's processing was this. The number of nucleated cells in each sample was estimated from the amplification of reference gene primers within the assay. Sequence reads were collapsed and filtered to measure the absolute abundance of every unique TCRbeta CDR3 rearrangement. Productive Simpson clonality was computed per sample as the square root of Simpson's diversity index over productive rearrangements. TCRdb re-hosts the immuneACCESS table, in-frame sequences only. Its copies lack some clones; in the studies checked, an unresolved V gene accounts for under half of them, and the cause for the rest is not known. Clone size and the V and J calls come from that table; the DNA yielded D and trimming. The sample table shows about 300,000 clones, and around 90% are seen once. Approximately 5.4% of the sample is held by the ten biggest clonotypes.

The sample belongs to a study of blood T cell repertoires in COVID-19 (dated by TCRdb to the early 2020s). For the wider study: Samples from collaborators originated in the United States, Italy and Spain and spanned both the acute and convalescent phases of COVID-19. Where available, HLA class I and class II types were taken from metadata supplied by the sample provider and were not determined by assay-based typing. Subjects who had been exposed to COVID-19, were actively infected with it, or had recovered from it provided the deeply sampled blood TCRbeta repertoires that made up the dataset. The material from the prospective study consisted of cDNA or gDNA derived from T cells, B-cell-depleted T cells, or PBMCs. The repertoires were released in a freely available public database meant as a resource for research on the immune response to SARS-CoV-2. Samples came from the ongoing ImmuneRACE study (first 160 participants) plus 1,254 subjects from 6 global collaborators. A de-identified subject ID, COVID-19 status, age in years and sex were almost always included in the sample metadata. General study outcomes and caveats: The amount of clinical and demographic metadata varied by source and participant and was provided uncurated.

The TCR sequence derives from a young woman who had recovered from COVID-19. The sample taken for sequencing was PBMCs or T cells enriched from blood (not recorded which).

The DNA sequence reads TGTGCCAGCAGCGTAACCGTAGGGGATGAGCAGTTCTTC. Its product reads: CASSVTVGDEQFF. This chain joins TRBV9 to TRBJ2-1; TRBD1 is possibly the D segment (5 matching bases). The CDR3 contains 13 residues, cysteine and phenylalanine counted. Left in the record is the CDR3 DNA by itself, 39 bases read in frame from the first base. The germline V gene supplies CDR1 SGDLS and CDR2 YYNGEE. The germline ends are 10 bases apart after V is trimmed by 1 base and J by 8 bases.